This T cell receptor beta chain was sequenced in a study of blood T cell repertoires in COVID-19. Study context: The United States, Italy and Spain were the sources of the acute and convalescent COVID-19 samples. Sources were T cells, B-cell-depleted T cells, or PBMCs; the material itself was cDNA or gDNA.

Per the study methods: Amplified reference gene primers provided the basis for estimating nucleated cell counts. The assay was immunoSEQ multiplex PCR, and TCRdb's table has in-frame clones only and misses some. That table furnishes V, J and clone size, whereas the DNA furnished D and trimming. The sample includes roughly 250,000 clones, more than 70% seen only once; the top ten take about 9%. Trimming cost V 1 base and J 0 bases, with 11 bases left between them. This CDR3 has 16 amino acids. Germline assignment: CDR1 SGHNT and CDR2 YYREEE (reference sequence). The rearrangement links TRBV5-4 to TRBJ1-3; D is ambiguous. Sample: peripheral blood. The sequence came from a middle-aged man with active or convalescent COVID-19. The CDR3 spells CASSLSEEASGNTIYF. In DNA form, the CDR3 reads TGTGCCAGCAGCTTGTCAGAAGAGGCCTCTGGAAACACCATATATTTT.